The next 19 T cell receptor beta chains were all read from a single sample in a study of blood T cell repertoires in COVID-19 (TCRdb year 2020). Library preparation used the immunoSEQ multiplex PCR assay. The table comes from immuneACCESS by way of TCRdb, which keeps in-frame sequences with V and J called. Part of the clones is missing from these tables; in studies checked, under half for an unresolved V gene and the rest for unknown reasons. Present in this sample are roughly 220,000 clones, 90% of which were seen just once. Together, the top ten hold about 15% of the sample. Sample: PBMCs or T cells enriched from blood (not recorded which). Receptors were obtained from a man aged 30-40 years who had been exposed to COVID-19.

The chain uses TRBV29-1 and TRBJ2-1; 12 bases line up with TRBD2. The CDR3 extends over 12 amino acids. Germline-derived CDR1 and CDR2 are SQVTM and ANQGSEA. With V trimmed by 7 bases and J by 9 bases, 4 bases remained unmatched. CDR3 region: CSAPGLAGEQFF. Here the CDR3 DNA reads TGCAGCGCCCCGGGACTAGCGGGTGAGCAGTTCTTC.

The chain joins TRBV7-9 to TRBJ2-5, with 12 positions matching TRBD2. This CDR3 has 21 residues. V lost 5 bases to trimming and J lost 2 bases; unmatched junction nucleotides: 21. Looked up from germline, CDR1 is SEHNR and CDR2 is FQNEAQ (reference sequence). CDR3 bases: TGTGCCAGCAGCAGGGCGCGGCTAGCGGGGGGGCCCACCATGTCACAAGAGACCCAGTACTTC. It is translated as CASSRARLAGGPTMSQETQYF.

This chain connects TRBV6-5 to TRBJ2-7; 7 nucleotides line up with TRBD1. Trimming at V came to 2 bases and at J to 5 bases, leaving 3 bases not matched to a gene. The germline gives CDR1 MNHEY, CDR2 SVGAGI. CDR3 length: 13 residues. CDR3 loop: CASSYLDRDEQYF. The CDR3 DNA reads as TGTGCCAGCAGTTACCTAGACAGGGACGAGCAGTACTTC.

This chain uses TRBV27 with TRBJ2-1; D not certain. CDR1 and CDR2 (germline): MNHEY, SMNVEV (reference sequence). The CDR3 spans 13 residues. The V end lost 3 bases, the J end lost 5 bases, and 8 bases lay between the germline ends. The CDR3 is CASSFSGDNEQFF. The CDR3 DNA follows: TGTGCCAGCAGTTTTTCGGGTGACAATGAGCAGTTCTTC.

V and J are TRBV13 and TRBJ2-7; D is perhaps TRBD2 (7 bases). Germline CDR1 reads PRHDT; CDR2 reads FYEKMQ (reference sequence). This CDR3 has 13 amino acids. Deletions cut 4 bases from V and 2 bases from J, with 9 bases between. The CDR3: CASSWGGPYEQYF. In DNA form, the CDR3 reads TGTGCCAGCAGCTGGGGGGGCCCCTACGAGCAGTACTTC.

The V and J genes are TRBV9 and TRBJ2-7, with D possibly matching TRBD1 (5 bases). The CDR3 is 15 amino acids. Germline CDR1 and CDR2: SGDLS and YYNGEE. V was trimmed by 4 bases and J by 2 bases, leaving 16 bases between them. The CDR3 loop is CASSPGWGRAYEQYF. CDR3 nucleotide sequence: TGTGCCAGCAGCCCAGGTTGGGGCAGGGCCTACGAGCAGTACTTC.

The CDR3 sequence is CAWRGGLLETQYF. CDR3 coding DNA: TGTGCCTGGCGGGGGGGCTTATTAGAGACCCAGTACTTC. The chain has TRBV2 and TRBJ2-5; 9 bases map to TRBD2. J gave up 4 bases and V 11 bases, and 8 bases lay outside the gene matches. The germline gives CDR1 SNHLY, CDR2 FYNNEI. The CDR3 totals 13 residues. Based on the CDR3 plus reference TRBV2 and TRBJ2-5, the full variable domain is EPEVTQTPSHQVTQMGQEVILRCVPISNHLYFYWYRQILGQKVEFLVSFYNNEISEKSEIFDDQFSVERPDGSNFTLKIRSTKLEDSAMYFCAWRGGLLETQYFGPGTRLLVL.

This clone was recorded only once. Other nucleotide sequences in the sample specify the same CDR3. V usage is TRBV6-5 and J usage is TRBJ1-1; D not resolved. CDR3 length: 11 residues. Germline loops: CDR1 MNHEY, CDR2 SVGAGI. Trimming removed 9 bases from V and 4 bases from J, with 9 bases in between. This CDR3 is CASSGGTEAFF. Written as DNA, the CDR3 is TGTGCCAGTTCGGGAGGCACTGAAGCTTTCTTT.

The table lists this clone with a count of one. The chain is built from TRBV4-1 and TRBJ1-3; 7 nucleotides agree with TRBD1. Unmatched junction bases numbered 5, after V lost 3 bases and J lost 0 bases. The germline CDR1 and CDR2 sequences are MGHRA and YSYEKL. CDR3 length equals 16 residues. This CDR3 is CASSQPGGNSGNTIYF. For the CDR3, the DNA is TGCGCCAGCAGCCAGCCAGGGGGTAACTCTGGAAACACCATATATTTT.

The chain combines TRBV27 with TRBJ2-1; TRBD2 is a possible D gene (5 bases). CDR1 is MNHEY, CDR2 SMNVEV, per germline (reference sequence). There are 12 residues in the CDR3. V lost 5 bases and J lost 8, with 10 bases in between. The CDR3 reads CASSSGLDEQFF. CDR3 in DNA: TGTGCCAGCAGTAGTGGACTGGATGAGCAGTTCTTC.

This chain connects TRBV7-3 to TRBJ2-3; D perhaps matches TRBD2 (7 bases). With 1 base removed from V and 6 bases from J, the gap between germline ends came to 17 bases. The CDR3 is 16 residues long. Germline values: CDR1 SGHTA, CDR2 FQGTGA. DNA for the CDR3: TGTGCCAGCAGCTTAAGTGGTCGCGGGGGCGGGGATACGCAGTATTTT. Its translation: CASSLSGRGGGDTQYF.

V is TRBV21-1 and J is TRBJ2-3; the D call of TRBD2 is as the table states it, not checked on the DNA. TRBV21-1 is designated a pseudogene. The CDR3 contains 15 residues. CDR3: CASSSAGGDTDTQYF. The CDR3 DNA reads TGTGCCAGCAGCTCGGCGGGGGGGGATACAGATACGCAGTATTTT.

V is TRBV7-2 and J is TRBJ2-3; TRBD1 might be the D (5 bases). V dropped 8 bases and J dropped 9 bases, with 18 bases sitting between them. The length of the CDR3 is 13 residues. Germline CDR1 and CDR2: SGHTA and FQGNSA. The CDR3 DNA follows: TGTGCCAGCGCCTCCTCAGGGTGGCGGACGCAGTATTTT. This codes for CASASSGWRTQYF. The full variable domain, with the rest looked up from reference TRBV7-2 and TRBJ2-3, is GAGVSQSPSNKVTEKGKDVELRCDPISGHTALYWYRQSLGQGLEFLIYFQGNSAPDKSGLPSDRFSAERTGGSVSTLTIQRTQQEDSAVYLCASASSGWRTQYFGPGTRLTVL.

The gene calls are TRBV11-2 and TRBJ2-3, with 9 bases aligning to TRBD2. V shed 5 bases, J shed 2 bases, and the junction held 8 bases outside the gene matches. The germline V gene encodes CDR1 SGHAT and CDR2 FQNNGV. This CDR3 is 16 amino acids long. The CDR3 DNA is TGTGCCAGCAGCCTGGCGGGGGGGCCATTCACAGATACGCAGTATTTT. Protein product: CASSLAGGPFTDTQYF.

This rearrangement joins TRBV9 to TRBJ2-2, with TRBD2 as a possible D gene (6 bases). The CDR3 extends over 16 amino acids. The V end lost 3 bases, the J end lost 4 bases, and 16 bases lay between the germline ends. From germline, CDR1 is SGDLS and CDR2 YYNGEE. CDR3 sequence reads: CASSAYSGAGTGELFF. For the CDR3, the DNA is TGTGCCAGCAGCGCCTACTCGGGAGCTGGCACCGGGGAGCTGTTTTTT.

V is TRBV30 and J is TRBJ1-3; 10 bases are a match to TRBD1. CDR1 is GTSNPN and CDR2 is SVGIG in the germline V gene (reference sequence). This CDR3 spans 16 amino acids. With 0 bases clipped from V and 2 bases from J, the junction kept 4 bases outside the gene matches. The CDR3 coding sequence is TGTGCCTGGAGTGTAGGGACAGGGGTGACTGGAAACACCATATATTTT. Encoded protein: CAWSVGTGVTGNTIYF.

V and J are TRBV7-2 and TRBJ1-1; 8 positions agree with TRBD1. CDR1 and CDR2 from the germline V gene are SGHTA and FQGNSA. With V trimmed by 5 bases and J by 3 bases, 2 bases remained unmatched. This CDR3 is 13 amino acids long. This chain's CDR3 is CASSADRDTEAFF. The CDR3 DNA is TGTGCCAGCAGCGCGGACAGGGACACTGAAGCTTTCTTT. The full variable domain, its missing parts supplied by reference TRBV7-2 and TRBJ1-1, is GAGVSQSPSNKVTEKGKDVELRCDPISGHTALYWYRQSLGQGLEFLIYFQGNSAPDKSGLPSDRFSAERTGGSVSTLTIQRTQQEDSAVYLCASSADRDTEAFFGQGTRLTVV.

The rearrangement links TRBV6-5 to TRBJ1-2; D unclear. The ends were cut back, 0 bases at V and 0 bases at J, with 5 bases in the middle. Per germline, CDR1 MNHEY and CDR2 SVGAGI. This CDR3 region has 14 residues. The CDR3: CASSYSQANYGYTF. CDR3 nucleotide sequence: TGTGCCAGCAGTTACTCTCAGGCTAACTATGGCTACACCTTC.

The V call is TRBV28, the J call TRBJ1-1; possibly TRBD1 for D (6 bases). The CDR3 contains 15 residues. The V gene's germline CDR1 is MDHEN and CDR2 SYDVKM. Trimming removed 5 bases from V and 5 bases from J, with 18 bases in between. The CDR3 here is CASSQIRGGGTEAFF. Here the CDR3 DNA reads TGTGCCAGCAGTCAGATTCGGGGGGGCGGTACTGAAGCTTTCTTT.